This T cell receptor (beta chain) was sequenced for a study of early T cells in non-severe SARS-CoV-2 infection. This clonotype was seen many times. TCRdb recomputed calls from the 5' RACE reads with MiXCR, one row per CDR3 protein. The table shows 45,000 to 65,000 distinct CDR3 sequences, with approximately 12% occurring only once. CDR1 and CDR2 from the germline V gene are SEHNR and FQNEAQ (reference sequence). V gave up 5 bases and J gave up 4 bases; unmatched junction bases: 9. The CDR3 length is 17 residues. The gene calls are TRBV7-9 and TRBJ2-3; TRBD2 agrees at 13 bases. Specimen: whole blood, collected at baseline. This sequence was found in an adult who was a healthcare worker with PCR-confirmed SARS-CoV-2 infection or an uninfected control (not recorded which). CDR3 region: CASSHPTSGRAADTQYF. CDR3 coding DNA: TGTGCCAGCAGCCACCCTACTAGCGGGAGGGCCGCAGATACGCAGTATTTT.